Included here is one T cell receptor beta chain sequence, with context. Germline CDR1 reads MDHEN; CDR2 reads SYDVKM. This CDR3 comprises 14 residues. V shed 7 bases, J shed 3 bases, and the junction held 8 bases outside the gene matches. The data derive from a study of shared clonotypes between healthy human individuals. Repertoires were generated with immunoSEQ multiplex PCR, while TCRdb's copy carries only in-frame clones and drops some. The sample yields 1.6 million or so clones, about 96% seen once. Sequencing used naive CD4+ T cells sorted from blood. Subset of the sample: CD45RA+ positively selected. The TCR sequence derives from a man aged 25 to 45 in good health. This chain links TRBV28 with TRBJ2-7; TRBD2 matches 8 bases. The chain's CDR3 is CASMESGRSYEQYF. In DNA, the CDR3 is TGTGCCAGCATGGAGAGCGGGAGAAGCTACGAGCAGTACTTC.